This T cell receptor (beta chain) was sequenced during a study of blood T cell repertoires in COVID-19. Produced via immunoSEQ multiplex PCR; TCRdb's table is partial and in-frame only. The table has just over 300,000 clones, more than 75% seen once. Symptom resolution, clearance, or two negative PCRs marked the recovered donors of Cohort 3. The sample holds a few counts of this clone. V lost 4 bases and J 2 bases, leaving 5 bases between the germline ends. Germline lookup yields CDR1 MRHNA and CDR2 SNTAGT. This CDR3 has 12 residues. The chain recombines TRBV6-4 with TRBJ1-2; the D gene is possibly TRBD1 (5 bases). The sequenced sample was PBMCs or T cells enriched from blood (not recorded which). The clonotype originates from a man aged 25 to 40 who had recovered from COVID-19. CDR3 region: CASSAGNYGYTF. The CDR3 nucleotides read TGTGCCAGCAGTGCAGGGAACTATGGCTACACCTTC.